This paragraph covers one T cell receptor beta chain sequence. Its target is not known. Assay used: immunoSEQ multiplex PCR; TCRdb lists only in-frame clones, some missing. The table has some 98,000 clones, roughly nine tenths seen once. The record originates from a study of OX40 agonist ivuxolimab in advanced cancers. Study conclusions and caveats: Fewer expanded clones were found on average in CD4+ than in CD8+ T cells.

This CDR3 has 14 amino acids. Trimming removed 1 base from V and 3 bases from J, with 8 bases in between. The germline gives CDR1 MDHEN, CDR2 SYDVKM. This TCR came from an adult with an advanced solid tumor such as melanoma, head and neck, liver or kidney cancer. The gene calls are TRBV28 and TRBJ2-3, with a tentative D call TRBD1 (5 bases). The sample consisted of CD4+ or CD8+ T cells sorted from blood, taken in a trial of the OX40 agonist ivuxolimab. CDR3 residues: CASSLLPGTDTQYF. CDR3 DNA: TGTGCCAGCAGTTTATTACCAGGGACAGATACGCAGTATTTT.